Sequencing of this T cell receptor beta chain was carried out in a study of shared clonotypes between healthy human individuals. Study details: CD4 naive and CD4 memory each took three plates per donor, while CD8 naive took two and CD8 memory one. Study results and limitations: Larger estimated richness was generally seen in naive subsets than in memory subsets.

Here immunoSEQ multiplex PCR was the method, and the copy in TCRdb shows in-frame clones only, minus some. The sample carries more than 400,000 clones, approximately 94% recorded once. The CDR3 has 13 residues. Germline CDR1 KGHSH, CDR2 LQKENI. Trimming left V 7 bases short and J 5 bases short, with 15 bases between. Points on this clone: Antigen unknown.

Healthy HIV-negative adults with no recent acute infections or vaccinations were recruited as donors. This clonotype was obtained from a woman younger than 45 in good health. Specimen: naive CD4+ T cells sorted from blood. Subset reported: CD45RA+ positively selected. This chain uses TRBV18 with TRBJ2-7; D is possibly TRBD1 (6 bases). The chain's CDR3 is CASLTGSGHEQYF. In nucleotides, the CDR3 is TGTGCCAGCTTAACAGGGTCGGGCCACGAGCAGTACTTC.